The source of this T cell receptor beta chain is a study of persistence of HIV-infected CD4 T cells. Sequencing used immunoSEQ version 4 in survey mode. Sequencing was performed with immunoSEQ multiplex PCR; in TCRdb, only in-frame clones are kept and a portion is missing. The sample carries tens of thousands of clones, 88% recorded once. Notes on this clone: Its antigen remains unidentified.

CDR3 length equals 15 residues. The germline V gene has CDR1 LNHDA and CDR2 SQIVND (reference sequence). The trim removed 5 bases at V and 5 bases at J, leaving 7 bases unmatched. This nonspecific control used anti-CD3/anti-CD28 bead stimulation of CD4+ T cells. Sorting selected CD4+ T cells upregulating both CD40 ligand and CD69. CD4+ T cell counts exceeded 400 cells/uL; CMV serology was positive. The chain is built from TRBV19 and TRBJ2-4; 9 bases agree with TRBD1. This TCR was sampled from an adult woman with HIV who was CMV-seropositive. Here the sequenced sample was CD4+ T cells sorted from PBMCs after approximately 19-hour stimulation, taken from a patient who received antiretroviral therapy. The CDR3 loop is CASSSRTGAQNIQYF. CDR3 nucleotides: TGTGCCAGTAGTTCAAGGACAGGGGCCCAAAACATTCAGTACTTC.